This TCR beta chain was found in a study of CD8+CD57+ T cells in acquired aplastic anemia. About the study: Across the sorted CD4+ and CD8+ cells, DNA amounts averaged roughly 3.5 ug. Study-level points and caveats: Common to patients and controls were roughly 30 CD8+ CDR3 sequences.

Patients picked for sequencing had shown CD8+CD57+ cell expansion detected by flow cytometry. Patients had received no therapy at the time of blood sampling. This clonotype has a count of ten or more. Its specificity is not known. Looked up from germline, CDR1 is SNHLY and CDR2 is FYNNEI. The germline V and J ends were trimmed by 6 bases and 2 bases, with 11 bases remaining between them. The CDR3 loop spans 13 amino acids. Profiling that covered TCR beta VDJ and CDR3 relied on genomic DNA as its template. TCRdb re-derived calls from the reads in MiXCR, one entry per CDR3 protein. The sample includes around 160,000 distinct CDR3 sequences, 40% to 55% of them seen just once.

The rearrangement uses TRBV2 and TRBJ2-7; a weak D match, TRBD1 (5 bases). Specimen: sorted CD4+, CD8+, or CD8+CD57+ T cells (not recorded which) from PBMCs. The TCR was taken from a human donor with aplastic anemia. The CDR3 loop reads CASSQGATYEQYF. The DNA of the CDR3 is TGTGCCAGCAGCCAGGGCGCGACCTACGAGCAGTACTTC.